A selection of T cell receptor beta chains follows, all from one sample in a study of cytomegalovirus exposure and HLA in healthy donors. Clones were read by immunoSEQ multiplex PCR, and TCRdb kept only the in-frame ones, dropping some. The table records over 120,000 clones, roughly 76% of them present only once. Sequencing was done on a sample of PBMCs. These receptors came from a woman in her twenties or thirties in good health and CMV-seronegative. Both conserved end residues are part of each CDR3. A D gene is named only where the DNA matches it firmly. The size field is filled for only some rows; it gives once, few, many or a size class.

>TRBD1|once|TRBJ2-7|14|TRBV4-2
TGTGCCAGCAGCCGGACAGGGGACTTTGACGAGCAGTACTTC
CASSRTGDFDEQYF
>TRBD2|.|TRBJ2-7|17|TRBV2
TGTGCCAGCAGTGGGACTAGCGGGAGGGAAATAACCTACGAGCAGTACTTC
CASSGTSGREITYEQYF
>.|.|TRBJ1-2|15|TRBV13
TGTGCCAGCAGCCCCTCAAGTGGCTCCAACTATGGCTACACCTTC
CASSPSSGSNYGYTF
>.|.|TRBJ1-2|13|TRBV28
TGTGCCAGCAGCCAAGACAGGAACTATGGCTACACCTTC
CASSQDRNYGYTF
>.|.|TRBJ1-1|14|TRBV9
TGTGCCAGCAGCGTAGACCCCGGGGTCACTGAAGCTTTCTTT
CASSVDPGVTEAFF
>TRBD1|.|TRBJ1-6|18|TRBV19
TGTGCCAGTACCCTCGCCGCAAGCCTTTGGGACAGGCCTTCACCCCTCCACTTT
CASTLAASLWDRPSPLHF
>.|few|TRBJ2-7|14|TRBV5-1
TGCGCCAGCAGCTTCACAGGCGTATCCTACGAGCAGTACTTC
CASSFTGVSYEQYF
>.|few|TRBJ1-2|14|TRBV5-6
TGTGCCAGCAGCTTTGACTGGGCGGGCTATGGCTACACCTTC
CASSFDWAGYGYTF
>TRBD2|.|TRBJ2-5|18|TRBV4-1
TGCGCCAGCAGCCAAGATAGGGGTAGCGGGGGGACCCAAGAGACCCAGTACTTC
CASSQDRGSGGTQETQYF
>.|.|TRBJ1-4|13|TRBV4-1
TGCGCCAGCAGCCGACAGAAGAATGAAAAACTGTTTTTT
CASSRQKNEKLFF
>.|few|TRBJ1-1|12|TRBV5-6
TGTGCCAGCTCTACAGGGCACACTGAAGCTTTCTTT
CASSTGHTEAFF
>TRBD1|few|TRBJ2-6|16|TRBV18
TGTGCCAGCTCACCGGGACAGCTCTCTGGGGCCAACGTCCTGACTTTC
CASSPGQLSGANVLTF
>.|.|TRBJ2-7|17|TRBV7-9
TGTTCCAGCAGCTTAGTAGGAGGGTCGACGGTCTCCTACGAGCAGTACTTC
CSSSLVGGSTVSYEQYF
>TRBD1|.|TRBJ2-1|17|TRBV5-1
TGCGCCAGCAGCTTGGAGCCGCGGGACAGGGGGCTGGGCGAGCAGTTCTTC
CASSLEPRDRGLGEQFF
>TRBD1|few|TRBJ1-6|16|TRBV5-6
TGTGCCAGCAGCTGGGGGACAGGGACCTATAATTCACCCCTCCACTTT
CASSWGTGTYNSPLHF
>TRBD1|.|TRBJ2-3|17|TRBV25-1
TGTGCCAGCAGTGAATTCTCCGGGACAGAGAACACAGATACGCAGTATTTT
CASSEFSGTENTDTQYF
>TRBD2|.|TRBJ2-7|14|TRBV5-1
TGCGCCAGCAGGGGGACTAGCGCCTCCTACGAGCAGTACTTC
CASRGTSASYEQYF
>TRBD1|.|TRBJ1-4|16|TRBV30
TGTGCCTGGAGCAATACAGGGGGCCTACCTAATGAAAAACTGTTTTTT
CAWSNTGGLPNEKLFF
>TRBD1|.|TRBJ1-2|14|TRBV23-1
TGCGCCAGCACCGAGGGACAGCCCAACTATGGCTACACCTTC
CASTEGQPNYGYTF
>.|.|TRBJ1-5|12|TRBV28
TGTGCCAGCAGACTTTTCAATCAGCCCCAGCATTTT
CASRLFNQPQHF
>.|.|TRBJ2-7|12|TRBV27
TGTGCCAGTTCCGGGACAAGTCGCGAGCAGTACTTC
CASSGTSREQYF
>.|.|TRBJ2-7|15|TRBV30
TGTGCCTGGAGTGAATATGTTGGGGCCAAAGGCGAGCAGTACTTC
CAWSEYVGAKGEQYF